This passage covers 23 T cell receptor beta chains from one sample sequenced in a study of patients and donors after allogeneic stem cell transplantation. TCRdb reanalysed the RT-PCR reads using MiXCR and keeps one entry per CDR3 protein. This sample has about 4,200 distinct CDR3 sequences, with roughly a sixth found just once. The sequencing sample was made of blood, either unsorted or a sorted T cell fraction (not recorded which). The origin of the receptors is a human donor who was either an allogeneic HSCT recipient or a stem cell or donor lymphocyte infusion donor (not recorded which). It is not recorded whose cells these are; they may come from a transplant donor.

This clonotype was seen only a few times. This chain connects TRBV9 to TRBJ1-2; D gene unclear. Germline loops: CDR1 SGDLS, CDR2 YYNGEE. This CDR3 comprises 14 residues. The germline V and J ends were trimmed by 0 bases and 2 bases, with 8 bases remaining between them. The CDR3 is CASSVVTENYGYTF. DNA of the CDR3: TGTGCCAGCAGCGTAGTAACGGAGAACTATGGCTACACCTTC.

This clonotype was found a few times. V and J are TRBV5-1 and TRBJ1-6, with D unclear. The CDR3 is made up of 14 amino acids. The V gene's germline CDR1 is SGHRS and CDR2 YFSETQ. The germline V and J ends were trimmed by 4 bases and 10 bases, with 15 bases remaining between them. CDR3 coding DNA: TGCGCCAGCAGCCTGAGACCGTCAGACTCACCCCTCCACTTT. Protein product: CASSLRPSDSPLHF. Combining the CDR3 with reference TRBV5-1 and TRBJ1-6 gives the whole variable domain KAGVTQTPRYLIKTRGQQVTLSCSPISGHRSVSWYQQTPGQGLQFLFEYFSETQRNKGNFPGRFSGRQFSNSRSEMNVSTLELGDSALYLCASSLRPSDSPLHFGNGTRLTVT.

The chain couples TRBV7-9 to TRBJ2-4; possibly TRBD2 for D (6 bases). Germline V gene lookup returns CDR1 SEHNR and CDR2 FQNEAQ (reference sequence). Trimming pared 5 bases from V and 9 bases from J, leaving 17 bases between. CDR3 length: 14 amino acids. The CDR3, as DNA: TGTGCCAGCAGCCCCGGCAACTACGGGGGCATTCAGTACTTC. Its translation: CASSPGNYGGIQYF.

This clonotype qualifies as medium-sized. The rearrangement links TRBV10-2 to TRBJ1-4; unclear D gene. CDR1 and CDR2 from the germline V gene are WSHSY and SAAADI. CDR3 length equals 14 residues. Trimming shortened V by 3 bases and J by 2 bases, and 7 bases separated the two germline ends. CDR3 sequence reads: CASSDQGTNEKLFF. CDR3 sequence (DNA): TGCGCCAGCAGTGATCAAGGGACTAATGAAAAACTGTTTTTT.

The V and J genes are TRBV6-6 and TRBJ2-7; D gene unclear. The CDR3 sequence is 13 residues long. Germline CDR1 reads MNHNY; CDR2 reads SVGAGI (reference sequence). V lost 7 bases and J 0 bases, leaving 10 bases between the germline ends. The chain's CDR3 is CASTGPSSYEQYF. In nucleotides, the CDR3 is TGTGCCAGCACCGGACCAAGCTCCTACGAGCAGTACTTC.

This clonotype was seen more than once but under ten times. The chain carries TRBV20-1 and TRBJ2-2; the match to TRBD2 covers 7 bases. Germline V gives CDR1 DFQATT, CDR2 SNEGSKA (reference sequence). The CDR3 totals 16 residues. V lost 0 bases and J lost 5; bases outside the gene matches: 9. The CDR3 protein is CSAREGGGSWTGELFF. The CDR3 region has the DNA TGCAGTGCTAGAGAGGGTGGCGGGAGTTGGACCGGGGAGCTGTTTTTT.

This clonotype was counted many times. The chain employs TRBV14 and TRBJ2-3; D gene unclear. Germline assignment: CDR1 SGHDN and CDR2 FVKESK. The CDR3 is 14 amino acids. V gave up 2 bases and J gave up 3 bases, with 9 bases separating them. This CDR3 reads CASSQRFTTDTQYF. CDR3 sequence (DNA): TGTGCCAGCAGCCAACGCTTCACAACAGATACGCAGTATTTT.

This clonotype was recorded many times. The chain uses TRBV6-5 and TRBJ2-2; 7 bases map to TRBD1. CDR1 and CDR2 (germline): MNHEY, SVGAGI. The CDR3 is 14 amino acids. After removal of 6 bases from V and 6 bases from J, the junction contained 7 bases not matched to a gene. Here the CDR3 DNA reads TGTGCCAGCAGCCTCGACAGGGTGGCCGGGGAGCTGTTTTTT. This translates into CASSLDRVAGELFF.

This clonotype has just a few counts. The J gene is TRBJ2-3, the V gene TRBV9; TRBD1 might be the D (5 bases). The CDR3 is 14 amino acids. Trimming pared 1 base from V and 2 bases from J, leaving 8 bases between. The germline gives CDR1 SGDLS, CDR2 YYNGEE. The CDR3: CASSVQGFTDTQYF. The CDR3 nucleotides read TGTGCCAGCAGCGTACAGGGTTTCACAGATACGCAGTATTTT. The full variable domain, its missing parts supplied by reference TRBV9 and TRBJ2-3, is DSGVTQTPKHLITATGQRVTLRCSPRSGDLSVYWYQQSLDQGLQFLIQYYNGEERAKGNILERFSAQQFPDLHSELNLSSLELGDSALYFCASSVQGFTDTQYFGPGTRLTVL.

In its sample, this clonotype was seen a few times. The chain employs TRBV2 and TRBJ1-5; D remains ambiguous. The CDR3 has 14 residues. Germline V gives CDR1 SNHLY, CDR2 FYNNEI. V lost 3 bases, J lost 3 bases, and 9 bases lay in between. For the CDR3, the DNA is TGTGCCAGCAGTGATCTTTGGCTCAATCAGCCCCAGCATTTT. It yields the protein CASSDLWLNQPQHF.

This clonotype has just a few counts. The V and J genes are TRBV20-1 and TRBJ2-7, with TRBD2 matching 11 bases. The CDR3 is 14 amino acids. Trimming removed 6 bases from V and 0 bases from J; junction bases left unmatched: 4. The germline V gene has CDR1 DFQATT and CDR2 SNEGSKA (reference sequence). CDR3 nucleotide sequence: TGCAGTGCGGCGGGACTAGCGGACTCCTACGAGCAGTACTTC. This gives the protein CSAAGLADSYEQYF.

This clonotype was detected a few times. This sequence joins TRBV28 and TRBJ2-7; D remains ambiguous. The CDR3 is 12 residues long. Per germline, CDR1 MDHEN and CDR2 SYDVKM. The V gene lost 6 bases and the J gene lost 3 bases, with 9 bases spanning the gap. CDR3 region: CASSPPGYEQYF. As DNA, the CDR3 is TGTGCCAGCAGCCCGCCGGGCTACGAGCAGTACTTC.

This clonotype was seen more than once but under ten times. The junction and the germline gene differ at one end; a read error may be behind it. The chain has TRBV4-1 and TRBJ2-3, with 7 bases matching TRBD1. This CDR3 region has 14 residues. Germline CDR1 reads MGHRA; CDR2 reads YSYEKL. Written as DNA, the CDR3 is TGCGCCAGCAACCAAGTCCCGACAGGGATTACGCAGTATTTT. Residues: CASNQVPTGITQYF.

This clonotype was picked up a small number of times. The genes are TRBV20-1 and TRBJ1-3, with D hard to call. CDR1 and CDR2 from the germline V gene are DFQATT and SNEGSKA (reference sequence). The CDR3 totals 14 residues. The V and J ends lost 6 bases and 0 bases respectively, with 12 bases between them. The CDR3 DNA follows: TGCAGTGCCCATAAGGTCGACTCTGGAAACACCATATATTTT. Translating it yields CSAHKVDSGNTIYF.

By share, this clonotype counts as large. V is TRBV3-1 and J is TRBJ1-5; TRBD1 is a possible D gene (5 bases). With 1 base removed from V and 2 bases from J, the gap between germline ends came to 6 bases. CDR1 LGHDT and CDR2 YNNKEL come from the germline V gene (reference sequence). CDR3 length: 14 residues. The CDR3: CASSQGQRNQPQHF. DNA of the CDR3: TGTGCCAGCAGCCAAGGACAGCGCAATCAGCCCCAGCATTTT. Using reference TRBV3-1 and TRBJ1-5 for the parts outside the CDR3, the full variable domain is DTAVSQTPKYLVTQMGNDKSIKCEQNLGHDTMYWYKQDSKKFLKIMFSYNNKELIINETVPNRFSPKSPDKAHLNLHINSLELGDSAVYFCASSQGQRNQPQHFGDGTRLSIL.

This clonotype has a count of ten or more. The chain uses TRBV5-5 and TRBJ1-2, with D unresolved. This CDR3 is 15 amino acids long. Germline lookup yields CDR1 SGHKS and CDR2 YYEKEE (reference sequence). Trimming cost V 0 bases and J 4 bases, with 13 bases left between them. The CDR3 is CASSLDLGSLYGYTF. In DNA, the CDR3 is TGTGCCAGCAGCTTGGATCTGGGGTCTCTCTATGGCTACACCTTC.

This clonotype appeared many times. This chain joins TRBV4-1 and TRBJ1-6; D uncertain. The length of the CDR3 is 15 residues. With 1 base removed from V and 7 bases from J, the gap between germline ends came to 11 bases. Germline-derived CDR1 and CDR2 are MGHRA and YSYEKL. DNA of the CDR3: TGCGCCAGCAGCCAAGGGACCCGGTCCAATTCACCCCTCCACTTT. Translation gives CASSQGTRSNSPLHF.

This clonotype was recorded at least ten times. The chain combines TRBV7-9 with TRBJ1-6, with TRBD1 matching 11 bases. The CDR3 spans 16 residues. Germline V lookup: CDR1 SEHNR, CDR2 FQNEAQ (reference sequence). The V and J ends lost 5 bases and 6 bases, in that order; junction bases with no gene match: 6. CDR3 loop: CASSTGTGGSNSPLHF. The CDR3 DNA reads TGTGCCAGCAGCACCGGGACAGGGGGGAGTAATTCACCCCTCCACTTT.

The gene calls are TRBV28 and TRBJ1-2; TRBD1 matches at 9 bases. Germline V lookup: CDR1 MDHEN, CDR2 SYDVKM. J lost 8 bases, V lost 2 bases, and 18 bases had no gene match. The CDR3 is 18 residues long. CDR3 coding DNA: TGTGCCAGCAGTTTAGATGGTACAGGGTGGACAGGGGACAAAGGCTACACCTTC. This encodes CASSLDGTGWTGDKGYTF.

The V gene is TRBV18, the J gene TRBJ2-7; no clear D. Germline CDR1 is KGHSH and CDR2 is LQKENI. The CDR3 totals 14 residues. Trimming shortened V by 3 bases and J by 2 bases, and 11 bases separated the two germline ends. The CDR3 DNA reads as TGTGCCAGCTCACCCGGACGGTTAACCTACGAGCAGTACTTC. Encoded protein: CASSPGRLTYEQYF.

This chain joins TRBV3-1 and TRBJ2-7; D possibly uses TRBD1 or TRBD2 (5 bases each). The V gene's germline CDR1 is LGHDT and CDR2 YNNKEL (reference sequence). V dropped 1 base and J dropped 6 bases, with 19 bases sitting between them. The CDR3 loop spans 16 amino acids. The CDR3 DNA reads as TGTGCCAGCAGCCAAGGGGGGATTCAAGGTCCCGGCGAGCAGTACTTC. Its protein product is CASSQGGIQGPGEQYF.

This clonotype was observed a single time. This rearrangement joins TRBV20-1 to TRBJ2-1; D is undetermined. CDR3 size: 15 residues. Per the germline V gene, CDR1 is DFQATT and CDR2 is SNEGSKA (reference sequence). V dropped 0 bases and J dropped 0 bases, with 9 bases sitting between them. The CDR3 DNA is TGCAGTGCTAGAGATTCGTCTACCTCCTACAATGAGCAGTTCTTC. Translating it yields CSARDSSTSYNEQFF.

This clonotype was recorded at least ten times. The chain couples TRBV7-9 to TRBJ1-1; D is ambiguous. CDR1 SEHNR and CDR2 FQNEAQ come from the germline V gene (reference sequence). The germline V and J ends were trimmed by 5 bases and 1 base, with 11 bases remaining between them. This CDR3 has 14 residues. This CDR3 is CASSPRTSNTEAFF. In DNA, the CDR3 is TGTGCCAGCAGCCCTCGGACGTCGAACACTGAAGCTTTCTTT.